This record concerns one TCR beta chain sequence. The antigen is undetermined. The CDR3 is 18 residues long. J lost 2 bases, V lost 6 bases, and 8 bases had no gene match. The germline V gene has CDR1 LNHDA and CDR2 SQIVND (reference sequence). The data stem from a study of shared clonotypes between healthy human individuals. General study findings and limits: Non-shared clonotypes were found to have lower generation probabilities than the clonotypes that were shared by all four of the sorted-subset donors.

Assay used: immunoSEQ multiplex PCR; TCRdb lists only in-frame clones, some missing. The sample lists about 610,000 clones, 97% occurring once. The chain is built from TRBV19 and TRBJ2-6; 12 positions agree with TRBD1. This receptor was obtained from a woman aged 25-40 years in good health. Sequenced input: naive CD4+ T cells sorted from blood. The subset here: CD45RA+ positively selected. CDR3 DNA sequence: TGTGCCAGTAGGGAGGGGACAGGGGGCGACCCTGGGGCCAACGTCCTGACTTTC. As protein: CASREGTGGDPGANVLTF.